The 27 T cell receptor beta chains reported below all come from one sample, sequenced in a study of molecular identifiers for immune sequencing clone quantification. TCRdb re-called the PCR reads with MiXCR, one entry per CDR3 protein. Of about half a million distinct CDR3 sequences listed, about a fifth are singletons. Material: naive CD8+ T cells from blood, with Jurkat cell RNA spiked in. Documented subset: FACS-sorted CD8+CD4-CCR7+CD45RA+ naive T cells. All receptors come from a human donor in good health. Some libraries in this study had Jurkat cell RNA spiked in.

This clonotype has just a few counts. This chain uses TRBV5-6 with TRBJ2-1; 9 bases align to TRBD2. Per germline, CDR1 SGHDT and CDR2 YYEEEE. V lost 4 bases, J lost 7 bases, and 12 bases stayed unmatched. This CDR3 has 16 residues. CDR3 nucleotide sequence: TGTGCCAGCAGCACAAAGGCCGGGACTAGCCTTAATGAGCAGTTCTTC. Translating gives CASSTKAGTSLNEQFF. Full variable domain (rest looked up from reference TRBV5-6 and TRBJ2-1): DAGVTQSPTHLIKTRGQQVTLRCSPKSGHDTVSWYQQALGQGPQFIFQYYEEEERQRGNFPDRFSGHQFPNYSSELNVNALLLGDSALYLCASSTKAGTSLNEQFFGPGTRLTVL.

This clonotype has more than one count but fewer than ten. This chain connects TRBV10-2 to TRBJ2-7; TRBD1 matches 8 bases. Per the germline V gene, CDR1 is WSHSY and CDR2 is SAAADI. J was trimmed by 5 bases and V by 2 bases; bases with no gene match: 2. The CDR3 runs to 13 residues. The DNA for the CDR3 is TGCGCCAGCAGTGAGGGCAGGGGGCACGAGCAGTACTTC. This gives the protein CASSEGRGHEQYF.

In DNA form, the CDR3 reads TGTGCCAGCAGTGAAGGACTAGCGGGTAGCGCAGATACGCAGTATTTT. This gives the protein CASSEGLAGSADTQYF. The chain recombines TRBV2 with TRBJ2-3; 10 positions agree with TRBD2. Trimming at V came to 1 base and at J to 4 bases, leaving 5 bases not matched to a gene. The CDR3 is 16 residues long. Germline V CDR1 and CDR2: SNHLY, FYNNEI. Filled out from reference TRBV2 and TRBJ2-3, the complete variable domain reads EPEVTQTPSHQVTQMGQEVILRCVPISNHLYFYWYRQILGQKVEFLVSFYNNEISEKSEIFDDQFSVERPDGSNFTLKIRSTKLEDSAMYFCASSEGLAGSADTQYFGPGTRLTVL.

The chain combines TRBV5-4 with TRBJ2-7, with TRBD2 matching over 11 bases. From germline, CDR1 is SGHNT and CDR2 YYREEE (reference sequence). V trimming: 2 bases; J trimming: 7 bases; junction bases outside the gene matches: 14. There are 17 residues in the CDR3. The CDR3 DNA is TGTGCCAGCAGCTTAGGACTAGCGGGCCCAGGGGGAAGGGAGCAGTACTTC. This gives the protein CASSLGLAGPGGREQYF.

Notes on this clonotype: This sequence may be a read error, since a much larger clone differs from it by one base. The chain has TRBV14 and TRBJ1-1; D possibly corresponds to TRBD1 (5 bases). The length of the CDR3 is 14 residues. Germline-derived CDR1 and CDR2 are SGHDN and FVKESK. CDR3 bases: TGTACCAGCAGCCACCGGACACCGAAGGATGAAGCTTTCTTT. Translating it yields CTSSHRTPKDEAFF. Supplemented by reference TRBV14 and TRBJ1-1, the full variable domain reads EAGVTQFPSHSVIEKGQTVTLRCDPISGHDNLYWYRRVMGKEIKFLLHFVKESKQDESGMPNNRFLAERTGGTYSTLKVQPAELEDSGVYFCTSSHRTPKDEAFFGQGTRLTVV.

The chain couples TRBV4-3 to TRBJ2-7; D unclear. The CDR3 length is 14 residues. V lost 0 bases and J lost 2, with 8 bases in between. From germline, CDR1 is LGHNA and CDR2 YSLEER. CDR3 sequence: CASSQDLWAYEQYF. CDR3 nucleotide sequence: TGCGCCAGCAGCCAAGATCTTTGGGCCTACGAGCAGTACTTC.

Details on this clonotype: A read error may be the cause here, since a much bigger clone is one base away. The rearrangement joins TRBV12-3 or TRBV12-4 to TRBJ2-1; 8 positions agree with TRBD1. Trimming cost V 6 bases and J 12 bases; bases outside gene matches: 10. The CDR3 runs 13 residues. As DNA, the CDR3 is TGTGCCAGCAGAAAAACAGGGGGTTCGGGGCAGTTCTTC. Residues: CASRKTGGSGQFF.

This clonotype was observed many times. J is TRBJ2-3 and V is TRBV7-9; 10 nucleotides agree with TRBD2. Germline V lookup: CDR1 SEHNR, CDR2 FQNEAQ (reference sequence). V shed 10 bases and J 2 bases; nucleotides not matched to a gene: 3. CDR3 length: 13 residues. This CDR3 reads CATTSGNTDTQYF. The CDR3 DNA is TGTGCCACCACTAGCGGGAACACAGATACGCAGTATTTT.

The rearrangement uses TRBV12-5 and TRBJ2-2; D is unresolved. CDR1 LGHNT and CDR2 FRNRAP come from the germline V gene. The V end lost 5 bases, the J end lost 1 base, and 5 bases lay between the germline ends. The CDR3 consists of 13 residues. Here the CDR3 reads CASGPQNTGELFF. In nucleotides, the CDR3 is TGTGCTAGTGGTCCCCAGAACACCGGGGAGCTGTTTTTT.

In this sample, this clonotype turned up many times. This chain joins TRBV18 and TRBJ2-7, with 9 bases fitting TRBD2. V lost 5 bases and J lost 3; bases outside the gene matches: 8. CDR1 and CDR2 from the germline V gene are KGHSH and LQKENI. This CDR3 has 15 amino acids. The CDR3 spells CASSDRSGGNYEQYF. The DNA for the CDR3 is TGTGCCAGCTCAGATCGTAGCGGGGGAAACTACGAGCAGTACTTC.

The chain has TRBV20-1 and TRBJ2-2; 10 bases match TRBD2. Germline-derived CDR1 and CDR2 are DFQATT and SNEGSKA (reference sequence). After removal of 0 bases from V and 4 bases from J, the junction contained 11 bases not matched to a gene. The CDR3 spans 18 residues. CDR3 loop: CSARDPGLAGVVTGELFF. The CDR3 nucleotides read TGCAGTGCTAGAGATCCGGGTCTAGCGGGAGTTGTCACCGGGGAGCTGTTTTTT.

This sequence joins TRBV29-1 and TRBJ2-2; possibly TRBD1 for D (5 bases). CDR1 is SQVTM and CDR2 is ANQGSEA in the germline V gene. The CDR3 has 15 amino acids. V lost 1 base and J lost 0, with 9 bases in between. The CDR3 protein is CSVEATEANTGELFF. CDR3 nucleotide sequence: TGCAGCGTTGAAGCGACAGAAGCGAACACCGGGGAGCTGTTTTTT.

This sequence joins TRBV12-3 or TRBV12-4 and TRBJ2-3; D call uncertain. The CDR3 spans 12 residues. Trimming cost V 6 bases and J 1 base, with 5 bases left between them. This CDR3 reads CASRFGTDTQYF. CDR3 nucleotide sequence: TGTGCCAGCAGGTTCGGCACAGATACGCAGTATTTT.

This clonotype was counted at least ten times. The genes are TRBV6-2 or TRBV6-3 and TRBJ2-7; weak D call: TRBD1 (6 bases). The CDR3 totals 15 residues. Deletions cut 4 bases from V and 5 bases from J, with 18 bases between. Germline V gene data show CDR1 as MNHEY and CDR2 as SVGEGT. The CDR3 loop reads CASSSPQDSEDEQYF. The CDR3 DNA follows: TGTGCCAGCAGTTCTCCTCAGGACAGTGAGGACGAGCAGTACTTC.

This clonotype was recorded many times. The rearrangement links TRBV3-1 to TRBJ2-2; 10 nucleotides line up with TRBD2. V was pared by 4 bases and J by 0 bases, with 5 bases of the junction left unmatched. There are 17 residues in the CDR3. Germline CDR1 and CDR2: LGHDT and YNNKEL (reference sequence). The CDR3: CASSPPSGGANTGELFF. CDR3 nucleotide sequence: TGTGCCAGCAGCCCCCCTAGCGGGGGAGCGAACACCGGGGAGCTGTTTTTT.

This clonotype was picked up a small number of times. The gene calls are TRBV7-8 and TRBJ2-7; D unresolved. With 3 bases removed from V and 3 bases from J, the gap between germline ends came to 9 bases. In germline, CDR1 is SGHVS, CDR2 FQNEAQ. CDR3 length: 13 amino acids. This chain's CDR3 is CASSFTPNYEQYF. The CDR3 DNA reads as TGTGCCAGCAGCTTTACACCTAACTACGAGCAGTACTTC. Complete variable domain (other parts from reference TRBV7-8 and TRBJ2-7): GAGVSQSPRYKVAKRGQDVALRCDPISGHVSLFWYQQALGQGPEFLTYFQNEAQLDKSGLPSDRFFAERPEGSVSTLKIQRTQQEDSAVYLCASSFTPNYEQYFGPGTRLTVT.

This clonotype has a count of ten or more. CDR3 amino acids: CASSQEVWTENEQFF. The CDR3, as DNA: TGTGCCAGCAGCCAAGAGGTATGGACTGAAAATGAGCAGTTCTTC. V gene TRBV14 combines with J gene TRBJ2-1; possible D gene TRBD2, 5 bases. From germline, CDR1 is SGHDN and CDR2 FVKESK. Trimming removed 0 bases from V and 7 bases from J, with 13 bases in between. The CDR3 runs 15 residues.

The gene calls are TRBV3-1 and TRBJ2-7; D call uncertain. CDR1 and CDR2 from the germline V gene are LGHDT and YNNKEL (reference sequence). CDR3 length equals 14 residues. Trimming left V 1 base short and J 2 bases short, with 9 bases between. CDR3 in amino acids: CASSQVTAAYEQYF. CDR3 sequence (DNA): TGTGCCAGCAGCCAAGTTACGGCTGCCTACGAGCAGTACTTC.

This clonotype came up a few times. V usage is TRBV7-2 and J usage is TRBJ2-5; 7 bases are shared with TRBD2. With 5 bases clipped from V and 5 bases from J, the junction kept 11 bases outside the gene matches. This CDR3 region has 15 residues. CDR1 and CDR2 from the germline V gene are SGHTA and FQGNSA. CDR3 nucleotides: TGTGCCAGCAGCCCCCGGTGGGAGGGAGAGGAGACCCAGTACTTC. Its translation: CASSPRWEGEETQYF.

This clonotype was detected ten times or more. CDR3 DNA: TGTGCCAGCAGCTTAGATTCGGCAGGAACTAATGAAAAACTGTTTTTT. Translating it yields CASSLDSAGTNEKLFF. The chain has TRBV7-9 and TRBJ1-4; D call uncertain. The V end was cut by 1 base, the J end by 1 base, with 10 bases between. CDR3 length equals 16 residues. Germline CDR1 reads SEHNR; CDR2 reads FQNEAQ (reference sequence).

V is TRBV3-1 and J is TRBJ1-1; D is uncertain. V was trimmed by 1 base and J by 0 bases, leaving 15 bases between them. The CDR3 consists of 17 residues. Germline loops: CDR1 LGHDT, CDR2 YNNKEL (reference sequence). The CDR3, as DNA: TGTGCCAGCAGCCAAGGGCTCGCGGGGTACCTGAACACTGAAGCTTTCTTT. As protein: CASSQGLAGYLNTEAFF.

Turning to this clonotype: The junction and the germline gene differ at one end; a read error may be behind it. The CDR3: CSARVVTDYERYF. The DNA of the CDR3 is TGCAGTGCTAGAGTGGTGACCGACTACGAGCGGTACTTC. The rearrangement joins TRBV20-1 to TRBJ2-7, with a tentative D call TRBD2 (5 bases). Germline values: CDR1 DFQATT, CDR2 SNEGSKA (reference sequence). CDR3 length equals 13 residues.

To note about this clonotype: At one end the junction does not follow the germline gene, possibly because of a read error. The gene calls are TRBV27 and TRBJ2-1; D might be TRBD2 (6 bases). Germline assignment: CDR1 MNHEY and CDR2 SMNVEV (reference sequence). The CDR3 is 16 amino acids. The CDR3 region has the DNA TGTGCCAGCGGTTTATCGTGGGGGGTTGACTACAACGAGCAGTTCTTC. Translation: CASGLSWGVDYNEQFF.

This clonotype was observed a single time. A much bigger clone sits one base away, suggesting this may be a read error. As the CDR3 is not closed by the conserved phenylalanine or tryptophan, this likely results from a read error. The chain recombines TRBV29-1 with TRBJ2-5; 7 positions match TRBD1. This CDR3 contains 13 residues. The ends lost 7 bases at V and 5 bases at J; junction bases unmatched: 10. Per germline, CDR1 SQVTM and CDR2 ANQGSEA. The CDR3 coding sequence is TGCAGCGCTGACAGGGTTTCTTGGGAGACCCAGTACTCC. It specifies CSADRVSWETQYS.

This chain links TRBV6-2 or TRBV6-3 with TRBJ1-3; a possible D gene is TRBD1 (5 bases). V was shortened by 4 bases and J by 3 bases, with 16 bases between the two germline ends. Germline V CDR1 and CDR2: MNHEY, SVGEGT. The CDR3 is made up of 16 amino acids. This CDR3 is CASSFVPGTDGNTIYF. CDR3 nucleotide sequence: TGTGCCAGCAGTTTCGTTCCGGGGACGGATGGAAACACCATATATTTT.

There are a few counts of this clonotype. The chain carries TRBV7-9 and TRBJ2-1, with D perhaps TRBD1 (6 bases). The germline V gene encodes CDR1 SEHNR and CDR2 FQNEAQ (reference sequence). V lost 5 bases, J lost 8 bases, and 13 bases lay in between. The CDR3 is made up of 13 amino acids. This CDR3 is CASSTLQGDEQFF. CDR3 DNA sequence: TGTGCCAGCAGCACCCTACAGGGAGATGAGCAGTTCTTC.

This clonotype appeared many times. CDR3 region: CASSTRGGGQPQHF. CDR3 DNA: TGTGCCAGCAGTACTCGGGGAGGAGGTCAGCCCCAGCATTTT. V gene TRBV28 combines with J gene TRBJ1-5; D gene uncertain. The V end was cut by 5 bases, the J end by 6 bases, with 14 bases between. Germline CDR1 is MDHEN and CDR2 is SYDVKM. The CDR3 runs to 14 residues.